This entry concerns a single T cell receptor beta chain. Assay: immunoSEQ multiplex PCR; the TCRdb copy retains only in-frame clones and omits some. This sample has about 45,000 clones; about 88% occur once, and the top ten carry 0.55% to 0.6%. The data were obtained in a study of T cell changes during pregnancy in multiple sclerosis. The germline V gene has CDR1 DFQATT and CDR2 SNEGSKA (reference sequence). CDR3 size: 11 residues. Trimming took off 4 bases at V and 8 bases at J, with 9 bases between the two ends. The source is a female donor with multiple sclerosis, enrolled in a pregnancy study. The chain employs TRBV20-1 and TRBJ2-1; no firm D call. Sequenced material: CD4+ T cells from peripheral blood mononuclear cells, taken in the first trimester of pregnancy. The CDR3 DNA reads TGCAGTGCTAAACGGTCCCATGAGCAGTTCTTC. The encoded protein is CSAKRSHEQFF.